Following are 10 T cell receptor beta chains from one sample sequenced in a study of T cell repertoires in ileal Crohn's disease. This sample's time point: neoterminal ileum biopsy at postoperative endoscopy, about 6 months after surgery. Using immunoSEQ multiplex PCR, the repertoire was profiled, and TCRdb retains in-frame clones only, with some absent. This table holds about 62,000 clones, around nine tenths found once. Source material: ileal tissue. The receptor set was obtained from an adult with Crohn's disease.

The chain couples TRBV15 to TRBJ2-1, with TRBD2 identical over 13 bases. Germline assignment: CDR1 LNHNV and CDR2 YYDKDF (reference sequence). V lost 5 bases, J lost 9 bases, and 10 bases stayed unmatched. This CDR3 contains 16 residues. The CDR3 DNA reads TGTGCCACCAGCCTCCCCACTAGCGGGAGGGCCGGTGAGCAGTTCTTC. It specifies CATSLPTSGRAGEQFF.

The chain uses TRBV29-1 and TRBJ2-1; D possibly corresponds to TRBD2 (6 bases). Trimming pared 7 bases from V and 9 bases from J, leaving 13 bases between. Germline-derived CDR1 and CDR2 are SQVTM and ANQGSEA. The CDR3 extends over 11 amino acids. As DNA, the CDR3 is TGCAGCGGATTCCGGGACTTTGAGCAGTTCTTC. Protein: CSGFRDFEQFF.

The chain combines TRBV19 with TRBJ1-2, with D hard to call. V lost 1 base, J lost 3 bases, and 9 bases lay in between. The germline V gene encodes CDR1 LNHDA and CDR2 SQIVND (reference sequence). There are 14 residues in the CDR3. The CDR3 nucleotides read TGTGCCAGTAGTATAGGCTCGGGGTACTATGGCTACACCTTC. It yields the protein CASSIGSGYYGYTF.

The J gene is TRBJ1-2, the V gene TRBV27, with unresolved D. This CDR3 has 14 residues. Germline CDR1 and CDR2: MNHEY and SMNVEV (reference sequence). V was clipped by 0 bases and J by 4 bases, with 9 bases between them. The CDR3 nucleotides are TGTGCCAGCAGTTTATCGAGTGACTCCTATGGCTACACCTTC. The encoded protein is CASSLSSDSYGYTF.

V is TRBV29-1 and J is TRBJ1-1, with a tentative D call TRBD1 (6 bases). The CDR3 totals 15 residues. V lost 6 bases, J lost 5 bases, and 22 bases lay in between. Per germline, CDR1 SQVTM and CDR2 ANQGSEA. The CDR3 nucleotides read TGCAGCGTCGTACCTAAACAGGGTAGTAGGACTGAAGCTTTCTTT. Encoded protein: CSVVPKQGSRTEAFF.

The rearrangement links TRBV7-9 to TRBJ2-7; 9 nucleotides align to TRBD1. The CDR3 loop spans 14 amino acids. V lost 5 bases and J lost 1; bases outside the gene matches: 3. From germline, CDR1 is SEHNR and CDR2 FQNEAQ (reference sequence). This chain's CDR3 is CASSPTGGSYEQYF. In nucleotides, the CDR3 is TGTGCCAGCAGCCCGACAGGGGGGTCCTACGAGCAGTACTTC. The complete variable domain, with remaining parts taken from reference TRBV7-9 and TRBJ2-7, reads DTGVSQNPRHKITKRGQNVTFRCDPISEHNRLYWYRQTLGQGPEFLTYFQNEAQLEKSRLLSDRFSAERPKGSFSTLEIQRTEQGDSAMYLCASSPTGGSYEQYFGPGTRLTVT.

This clone showed up just a few times. This chain uses TRBV25-1 with TRBJ1-2, with D uncertain. Trimming removed 4 bases at V and 8 bases at J, with 11 bases between. This CDR3 is 12 amino acids long. Germline values: CDR1 MGHDK, CDR2 SYGVNS. CDR3 sequence reads: CASSGSVGGYTF. CDR3 nucleotides: TGTGCCAGCAGTGGGTCGGTGGGCGGCTACACCTTC.

The rearrangement joins TRBV19 to TRBJ2-1; weak D call: TRBD2 (6 bases). Deletions cut 3 bases from V and 7 bases from J, with 13 bases between. The CDR3 consists of 14 residues. Germline CDR1 is LNHDA and CDR2 is SQIVND (reference sequence). The DNA for the CDR3 is TGTGCCAGTAGTATGGGGACCGGAGGGAATGAGCAGTTCTTC. It specifies CASSMGTGGNEQFF.

The chain couples TRBV11-3 to TRBJ2-7; 7 bases are shared with TRBD2. V lost 0 bases, J lost 6 bases, and 2 bases stayed unmatched. The CDR3 is 13 amino acids. CDR1 is SGHNT, CDR2 YENEEA, per germline. The CDR3 region is CASSLEAGAEQYF. DNA of the CDR3: TGTGCCAGCAGCTTAGAGGCGGGAGCCGAGCAGTACTTC.

This clone appeared many times. V usage is TRBV7-9 and J usage is TRBJ1-2; D perhaps matches TRBD1 (6 bases). Germline V gene lookup returns CDR1 SEHNR and CDR2 FQNEAQ (reference sequence). This CDR3 region has 16 residues. The V gene lost 4 bases and the J gene lost 8 bases, with 23 bases spanning the gap. In DNA, the CDR3 is TGTGCCAGCAGCTACCGGGACAAAAGAGTGGCGGCGGGCTACACCTTC. Residues: CASSYRDKRVAAGYTF. The full variable domain, completed using reference TRBV7-9 and TRBJ1-2, is DTGVSQNPRHKITKRGQNVTFRCDPISEHNRLYWYRQTLGQGPEFLTYFQNEAQLEKSRLLSDRFSAERPKGSFSTLEIQRTEQGDSAMYLCASSYRDKRVAAGYTFGSGTRLTVV.